This T cell receptor (beta chain) was sequenced for a study of identical twins. The germline V gene has CDR1 MNHEY and CDR2 SVGAGI. Trimming stripped 6 bases from V and 6 bases from J, with 12 bases between. The length of the CDR3 is 12 residues. Everyone who donated was a healthy Caucasian. Points from the study as a whole: Out-of-frame alpha sequences common to twins exhibited a surplus of low generation probability.

Via MiXCR, TCRdb re-called the 5' RACE reads, giving one row per CDR3 protein. The data show some 250,000 distinct CDR3 sequences, approximately 5.9% seen once. A word on this clonotype: Its matching antigen is unknown.

These records were also assigned to another study, of T cells expressing NK-cell markers. That paper states: Seven sequenced donors out of eight were HCMV-seropositive, one seronegative. Six or seven donors carried dominant NKG2C+ clonotypes that made up roughly 1.0-7.0% of their CD8+ T cells.

The sequenced sample consisted of CD8+ T cells sorted from blood. The chain employs TRBV6-5 and TRBJ2-7, with D unclear. The receptor was derived from a woman in her late teens or twenties in good health. The CDR3 is CASSPGKVEQYF. The CDR3 coding sequence is TGTGCCAGCAGCCCGGGTAAGGTCGAGCAGTACTTC.